This is a list of T cell receptor beta chains from one sample in a study of CD8 T cells in ankylosing spondylitis. Using its own MiXCR run on the 5' RACE reads, TCRdb lists one record per CDR3 protein. The data hold just under 550,000 distinct CDR3 sequences, with 9.5% to 15% observed a single time. Source material: blood, either unsorted or a sorted T cell fraction (not recorded which). These TCRs come from a male donor with ankylosing spondylitis. CDR3s leave out the opening cysteine and the closing phenylalanine or tryptophan. A D gene is named only where the DNA matches it firmly. Size is stated for part of the rows, as once, few or many counts, or as a class when the clone is expanded.

v_call: TRBV29-1; clone_size: NA; j_call: TRBJ2-3; d_call: TRBD1; cdr3_aa: SVTGLVGTDTQY
v_call: TRBV6-1; clone_size: few; j_call: TRBJ2-1; d_call: TRBD1; cdr3_aa: ASSETGTVYNEQF
v_call: TRBV6-1; clone_size: once; j_call: TRBJ2-3; d_call: TRBD1; cdr3_aa: ASSEPGTGEGNTQY
v_call: TRBV7-9; clone_size: many; j_call: TRBJ1-3; d_call: NA; cdr3_aa: ASSSIVPSSGNTIY
v_call: TRBV4-2; clone_size: many; j_call: TRBJ2-7; d_call: TRBD2; cdr3_aa: ASSQGLAGGYEQY
v_call: TRBV10-2; clone_size: NA; j_call: TRBJ2-1; d_call: NA; cdr3_aa: ASSVGRINEQF
v_call: TRBV6-2/TRBV6-3; clone_size: many; j_call: TRBJ2-1; d_call: NA; cdr3_aa: ASSYRGPREQF
v_call: TRBV7-8; clone_size: NA; j_call: TRBJ2-5; d_call: NA; cdr3_aa: ASSSNRQETQY
v_call: TRBV15; clone_size: few; j_call: TRBJ1-4; d_call: NA; cdr3_aa: ATSRDRDGEKLF
v_call: TRBV9; clone_size: many; j_call: TRBJ2-3; d_call: TRBD2; cdr3_aa: ASSVGTSGSDTQY
v_call: TRBV6-1; clone_size: few; j_call: TRBJ1-1; d_call: TRBD1; cdr3_aa: ASRGQVEAF
v_call: TRBV25-1; clone_size: few; j_call: TRBJ2-1; d_call: NA; cdr3_aa: ASSDRTEGNEQF
v_call: TRBV30; clone_size: NA; j_call: TRBJ2-1; d_call: TRBD2; cdr3_aa: AWSVRAGAYNEQF
v_call: TRBV29-1; clone_size: few; j_call: TRBJ1-1; d_call: NA; cdr3_aa: SSLRGGMNTEAF
v_call: TRBV12-3/TRBV12-4; clone_size: many; j_call: TRBJ1-6; d_call: NA; cdr3_aa: ASSSNPSDSPLH
v_call: TRBV12-3/TRBV12-4; clone_size: many; j_call: TRBJ1-5; d_call: TRBD1; cdr3_aa: ASSLGQDQPQH
v_call: TRBV5-1; clone_size: few; j_call: TRBJ2-1; d_call: TRBD2; cdr3_aa: ASSVGSSGISSYNEQF
v_call: TRBV24-1; clone_size: NA; j_call: TRBJ2-1; d_call: NA; cdr3_aa: ATSDLRGGAYNEQF
v_call: TRBV2; clone_size: NA; j_call: TRBJ2-2; d_call: NA; cdr3_aa: ASSATRADTGELF
v_call: TRBV5-1; clone_size: NA; j_call: TRBJ2-7; d_call: NA; cdr3_aa: ASSPGNSYEQY
v_call: TRBV14; clone_size: few; j_call: TRBJ2-2; d_call: NA; cdr3_aa: ASSQVNIPTGELF
v_call: TRBV20-1; clone_size: NA; j_call: TRBJ2-2; d_call: NA; cdr3_aa: SASYSENTGELF
v_call: TRBV20-1; clone_size: few; j_call: TRBJ1-2; d_call: TRBD1; cdr3_aa: SANRGGPNYGYT
v_call: TRBV24-1; clone_size: NA; j_call: TRBJ2-6; d_call: NA; cdr3_aa: ATSDLWQTGANVLT
v_call: TRBV5-1; clone_size: NA; j_call: TRBJ2-5; d_call: NA; cdr3_aa: ASSLGGPPETQY
v_call: TRBV30; clone_size: few; j_call: TRBJ2-7; d_call: TRBD1; cdr3_aa: AWSPPGQGYEQY
v_call: TRBV6-1; clone_size: few; j_call: TRBJ2-1; d_call: NA; cdr3_aa: ASSEALGAEQF
v_call: TRBV19; clone_size: NA; j_call: TRBJ2-1; d_call: TRBD2; cdr3_aa: ASSIFSGSVNEQF
v_call: TRBV5-1; clone_size: NA; j_call: TRBJ2-1; d_call: NA; cdr3_aa: ASSLVGSLPYNEQF
v_call: TRBV18; clone_size: NA; j_call: TRBJ2-5; d_call: NA; cdr3_aa: ASSPFRTGTRETQY
v_call: TRBV27; clone_size: few; j_call: TRBJ2-5; d_call: NA; cdr3_aa: ASSLSIVGETQY
v_call: TRBV24-1; clone_size: many; j_call: TRBJ2-1; d_call: TRBD2; cdr3_aa: ATSDLVSGGLNEQF
v_call: TRBV5-1; clone_size: many; j_call: TRBJ1-2; d_call: TRBD1; cdr3_aa: ASGGTGDNYGYT
v_call: TRBV7-9; clone_size: NA; j_call: TRBJ1-4; d_call: NA; cdr3_aa: ASSLALLGEKLF
v_call: TRBV12-3/TRBV12-4; clone_size: many; j_call: TRBJ2-7; d_call: TRBD1; cdr3_aa: ASSSDRGISYEQY
v_call: TRBV14; clone_size: NA; j_call: TRBJ1-4; d_call: NA; cdr3_aa: ASSPGEGAFEKLF
v_call: TRBV27; clone_size: many; j_call: TRBJ2-7; d_call: NA; cdr3_aa: ASREDSSYEQY
v_call: TRBV27; clone_size: few; j_call: TRBJ2-7; d_call: NA; cdr3_aa: ASSQTGGQSYEQY
v_call: TRBV12-3/TRBV12-4; clone_size: few; j_call: TRBJ1-1; d_call: TRBD1; cdr3_aa: ASRGTVANTEAF
v_call: TRBV6-1; clone_size: NA; j_call: TRBJ1-2; d_call: NA; cdr3_aa: ASSDGGLYYGYT
v_call: TRBV24-1; clone_size: NA; j_call: TRBJ1-5; d_call: NA; cdr3_aa: ATSSDGYQPQH
v_call: TRBV12-3/TRBV12-4; clone_size: few; j_call: TRBJ1-5; d_call: NA; cdr3_aa: ASSLAPTIYSNQPQH
v_call: TRBV19; clone_size: NA; j_call: TRBJ2-1; d_call: TRBD2; cdr3_aa: ASSLGVAGDDEQF
v_call: TRBV3-1; clone_size: many; j_call: TRBJ1-1; d_call: NA; cdr3_aa: ASSQEGSQGAF
v_call: TRBV5-1; clone_size: many; j_call: TRBJ2-7; d_call: NA; cdr3_aa: ASSLLLTTYEQY
v_call: TRBV18; clone_size: few; j_call: TRBJ1-4; d_call: NA; cdr3_aa: ASSPGVGEKLF
v_call: TRBV12-3/TRBV12-4; clone_size: few; j_call: TRBJ1-5; d_call: TRBD1; cdr3_aa: ASSPGTGPTQPQH
v_call: TRBV6-5; clone_size: few; j_call: TRBJ1-1; d_call: NA; cdr3_aa: ASSYSWTAGTEAF
v_call: TRBV18; clone_size: few; j_call: TRBJ1-1; d_call: NA; cdr3_aa: ASSPRAGDIEAF
v_call: TRBV7-8; clone_size: many; j_call: TRBJ2-1; d_call: NA; cdr3_aa: ASSLAVNYRRVNEQF
v_call: TRBV25-1; clone_size: few; j_call: TRBJ2-3; d_call: NA; cdr3_aa: ASSDPGPTDTQY
v_call: TRBV7-8; clone_size: NA; j_call: TRBJ1-4; d_call: TRBD1; cdr3_aa: ASSLAYAGGNEKLF
v_call: TRBV20-1; clone_size: NA; j_call: TRBJ2-1; d_call: TRBD2; cdr3_aa: SASGGLAYNEQF
v_call: TRBV2; clone_size: many; j_call: TRBJ2-4; d_call: TRBD2; cdr3_aa: ASRRGTSRAKNIQY
v_call: TRBV29-1; clone_size: NA; j_call: TRBJ1-1; d_call: NA; cdr3_aa: SVDFRGKGTEAF
v_call: TRBV7-9; clone_size: NA; j_call: TRBJ2-1; d_call: TRBD2; cdr3_aa: ASSFGGGDEQF
v_call: TRBV20-1; clone_size: NA; j_call: TRBJ2-2; d_call: TRBD2; cdr3_aa: SARSSGIRGTGELF
v_call: TRBV9; clone_size: NA; j_call: TRBJ2-5; d_call: TRBD2; cdr3_aa: ASSGGLAGVGETQY
v_call: TRBV3-1; clone_size: NA; j_call: TRBJ2-2; d_call: NA; cdr3_aa: ASSQDRGAGNTGELF
v_call: TRBV4-1; clone_size: few; j_call: TRBJ1-2; d_call: NA; cdr3_aa: ASSQDWAGAANYGYT